The source of this T cell receptor (beta chain) is a study of T-cell memory formation after mild COVID-19. Points from the study as a whole: The study found contracting CD4+ clones mainly in CM and EM and contracting CD8+ clones in EMRA.

This clonotype showed up just a few times. The antigen remains unidentified. In TCRdb, the 5' RACE reads were re-called with MiXCR into one record per CDR3 protein. The data hold under 550,000 distinct CDR3 sequences, with roughly 18% observed a single time. The germline V gene encodes CDR1 DFQATT and CDR2 SNEGSKA (reference sequence). V lost 3 bases to trimming and J lost 5 bases, with 13 bases between them. There are 14 residues in the CDR3. This clonotype originated in a man in his late teens or twenties who had mild COVID-19 (a few samples of this study predate the infection). Cell type and time point are not known. V gene TRBV20-1 combines with J gene TRBJ2-2; either TRBD1 or TRBD2 may supply D (6 bases each). The specimen sequenced was PBMCs or a T cell subset sorted from them (not recorded which). CDR3 amino acids: CSASPGARTGELFF. CDR3 DNA: TGCAGTGCTAGCCCGGGGGCGCGGACCGGGGAGCTGTTTTTT.